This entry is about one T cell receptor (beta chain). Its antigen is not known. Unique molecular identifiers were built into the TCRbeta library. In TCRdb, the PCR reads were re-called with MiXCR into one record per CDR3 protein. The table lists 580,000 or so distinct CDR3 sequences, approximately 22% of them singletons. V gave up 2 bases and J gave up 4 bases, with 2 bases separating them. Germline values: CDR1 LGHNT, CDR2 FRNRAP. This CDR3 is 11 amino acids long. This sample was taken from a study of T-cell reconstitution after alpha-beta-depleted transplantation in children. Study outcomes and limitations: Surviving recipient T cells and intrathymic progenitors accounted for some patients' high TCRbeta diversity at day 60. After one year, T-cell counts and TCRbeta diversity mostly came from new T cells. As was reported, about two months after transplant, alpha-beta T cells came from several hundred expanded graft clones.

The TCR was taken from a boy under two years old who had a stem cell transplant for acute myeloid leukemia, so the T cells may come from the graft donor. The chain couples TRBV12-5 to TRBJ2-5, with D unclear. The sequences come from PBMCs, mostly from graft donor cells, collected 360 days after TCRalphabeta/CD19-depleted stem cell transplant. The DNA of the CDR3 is TGTGCTAGTGGTTTGACAGAGACCCAGTACTTC. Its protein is CASGLTETQYF.